The following is a TCR beta chain sequence with its context. Its antigen is currently unknown. The length of the CDR3 is 15 residues. Trimming removed 8 bases from V and 0 bases from J; junction bases left unmatched: 5. CDR1 is MNHEY and CDR2 is SVGAGI in the germline V gene. The study ran its PCR with 60 Vbeta and 13 Jbeta primers. Data came from immunoSEQ multiplex PCR; TCRdb stores just in-frame clones and leaves some out. Of nearly 100,000 clones listed, roughly 76% are singletons. This entry belongs to a study of cytomegalovirus exposure and HLA in healthy donors. Findings of the study overall: It is likely that the observed cluster of highly shared sequence variants was a sequencing artifact.

Sequencing was performed on PBMCs. This rearrangement joins TRBV6-5 to TRBJ2-1; 9 nucleotides line up with TRBD2. The sequence was collected from a woman aged 60 to 75 in good health and CMV-seropositive. The chain's CDR3 is CASGSGRNSYNEQFF. Written as DNA, the CDR3 is TGTGCCAGCGGGAGCGGGAGGAACTCCTACAATGAGCAGTTCTTC.